This entry features one T cell receptor (beta chain) sequence. One end of the junction does not line up with germline, which may come from a read error. CDR1 is SQVTM, CDR2 ANQGSEA, per germline. The CDR3 loop spans 12 amino acids. The sample comes from a study of cytomegalovirus exposure and HLA in healthy donors. Both 60 Vbeta primers and 13 Jbeta primers went into the PCR. TCRdb's table, derived via immunoSEQ multiplex PCR, lists solely in-frame clones and lacks some. Of 90,000 to 150,000 clones in the sample, about four fifths were seen once. Sequenced: PBMCs. This sequence originates from a young woman in good health and CMV-seronegative. The chain is built from TRBV29-1 and TRBJ2-6; D perhaps matches TRBD1 (5 bases). DNA of the CDR3: TGCAGCGTCTACTCTGGGGCCAACGGCCTGACTTTC. The encoded protein is CSVYSGANGLTF.